The next 27 T cell receptor beta chains were all read from a single sample in a study of neurological immune-mediated disorders. TCRdb re-analysed the 5' RACE reads in MiXCR, keeping a single row per CDR3 protein. In the table there are about 27,000 distinct CDR3 sequences, more than 20% of which are singletons. Sequencing was done on a sample of PBMCs. The receptors were sampled from a woman aged 60-75 years in good health.

This clonotype was counted ten times or more. The CDR3: CSARGPTRFSYEQYF. The CDR3 nucleotides are TGCAGTGCTAGAGGCCCGACTAGGTTCTCCTACGAGCAGTACTTC. This chain joins TRBV20-1 and TRBJ2-7; TRBD2 is a possible D gene (6 bases). Germline V gene sequence: CDR1 DFQATT, CDR2 SNEGSKA (reference sequence). With 1 base removed from V and 0 bases from J, the gap between germline ends came to 13 bases. The CDR3 has 15 amino acids.

The V call is TRBV11-2, the J call TRBJ2-3; no clear D gene. Germline V gene data show CDR1 as SGHAT and CDR2 as FQNNGV. This CDR3 has 16 residues. V lost 5 bases, J lost 4 bases, and 19 bases lay in between. The CDR3 DNA reads TGTGCCAGCAGCCCTCAGTGGGCGCGAGTCGCAGATACGCAGTATTTT. This encodes CASSPQWARVADTQYF.

This clonotype occurred many times. The chain employs TRBV11-3 and TRBJ2-2, with D maybe TRBD2 (7 bases). The CDR3 is 17 amino acids. With 4 bases removed from V and 0 bases from J, the gap between germline ends came to 15 bases. Germline V gives CDR1 SGHNT, CDR2 YENEEA. CDR3 sequence: CASSSGLGGPNTGELFF. The CDR3, as DNA: TGTGCCAGCAGCTCCGGACTAGGGGGACCGAACACCGGGGAGCTGTTTTTT. Full variable domain (missing parts from reference TRBV11-3 and TRBJ2-2): EAGVVQSPRYKIIEKKQPVAFWCNPISGHNTLYWYLQNLGQGPELLIRYENEEAVDDSQLPKDRFSAERLKGVDSTLKIQPAELGDSAVYLCASSSGLGGPNTGELFFGEGSRLTVL.

This clonotype was recorded at least ten times. The CDR3 nucleotides read TGTGCCAGCAGTTATAACACTCATGCCACTGAAGCTTTCTTT. Translating gives CASSYNTHATEAFF. This rearrangement joins TRBV6-5 to TRBJ1-1; D not certain. The CDR3 totals 14 residues. The V end lost 3 bases, the J end lost 4 bases, and 12 bases lay between the germline ends. Germline CDR1 and CDR2: MNHEY and SVGAGI.

This clonotype showed up many times. This sequence joins TRBV6-2 or TRBV6-3 and TRBJ2-7; the D gene is possibly TRBD2 (5 bases). Per germline, CDR1 MNHEY and CDR2 SVGEGT. The CDR3 sequence is 17 residues long. V dropped 0 bases and J dropped 1 base, with 16 bases sitting between them. CDR3 region: CASSYSFRSGYSYEQYF. DNA of the CDR3: TGTGCCAGCAGTTACTCCTTTCGTTCGGGATATTCCTACGAGCAGTACTTC.

The chain links TRBV7-6 to TRBJ2-5, with a tentative D call TRBD2 (5 bases). Germline V gene data show CDR1 as SGHVS and CDR2 as FNYEAQ. The length of the CDR3 is 15 residues. The V end lost 1 base, the J end lost 5 bases, and 14 bases lay between the germline ends. DNA of the CDR3: TGTGCCAGCAGCTTAGTGCGGGTAGGCCAGGAGACCCAGTACTTC. Protein product: CASSLVRVGQETQYF.

This clonotype was observed at least ten times. The CDR3 bases are TGTGCCAGCAGTATCTCCACTTGGGGCCGCAGACCCTACGAGCAGTACTTC. This codes for CASSISTWGRRPYEQYF. This chain uses TRBV6-2 or TRBV6-3 with TRBJ2-7; weak D call: TRBD1 (5 bases). Germline V gene sequence: CDR1 MNHEY, CDR2 SVGEGT. CDR3 length: 17 residues. Trimming shortened V by 5 bases and J by 2 bases, and 22 bases separated the two germline ends.

This clonotype showed up many times. The V gene is TRBV7-2, the J gene TRBJ1-1; maybe TRBD1 (6 bases). There are 14 residues in the CDR3. Germline-derived CDR1 and CDR2 are SGHTA and FQGNSA. V was cut by 1 base and J by 3 bases, with 9 bases left in between. The CDR3 is CASSLVAGDTEAFF. The CDR3 bases are TGTGCCAGCAGCTTAGTGGCAGGGGACACTGAAGCTTTCTTT.

Many counts were recorded for this clonotype. The J gene is TRBJ2-1, the V gene TRBV14, with D unresolved. The CDR3 covers 16 residues. CDR1 is SGHDN and CDR2 is FVKESK in the germline V gene. V shed 3 bases and J shed 3 bases, with 15 bases lying between them. The DNA for the CDR3 is TGTGCCAGCAGCCAGACCCTCGGCAGTATCTACAATGAGCAGTTCTTC. Translating gives CASSQTLGSIYNEQFF.

CDR3 loop: CASSRDTDTQYF. CDR3 DNA sequence: TGCGCCAGCAGCCGAGACACAGATACGCAGTATTTT. V and J are TRBV5-1 and TRBJ2-3, with D uncertain. Germline assignment: CDR1 SGHRS and CDR2 YFSETQ. Trimming removed 4 bases from V and 2 bases from J, with 5 bases in between. The CDR3 has 12 residues. Supplemented by reference TRBV5-1 and TRBJ2-3, the full variable domain reads KAGVTQTPRYLIKTRGQQVTLSCSPISGHRSVSWYQQTPGQGLQFLFEYFSETQRNKGNFPGRFSGRQFSNSRSEMNVSTLELGDSALYLCASSRDTDTQYFGPGTRLTVL.

As regards this clonotype: One end of the junction varies from germline; a read error may be responsible. The V gene is TRBV4-3, the J gene TRBJ1-1; D is unresolved. The CDR3 is 14 amino acids. The germline CDR1 and CDR2 sequences are LGHNA and YSLEER. In DNA, the CDR3 is TGCGCCAGCAGCCAAGATGTCGCGTACACTGAAGTTTTCTTT. This encodes CASSQDVAYTEVFF.

This clonotype was counted many times. This CDR3 reads CASSLREPEQFF. CDR3 nucleotide sequence: TGTGCCAGCAGTCTCCGGGAGCCTGAGCAGTTCTTC. This chain links TRBV6-2 or TRBV6-3 with TRBJ2-1; a possible D gene is TRBD2 (6 bases). Germline V lookup: CDR1 MNHEY, CDR2 SVGEGT. This CDR3 has 12 residues. The V end was cut by 5 bases, the J end by 9 bases, with 11 bases between.

A note on this clonotype: A much more abundant neighbour one base away suggests this may be a read error. The chain links TRBV29-1 to TRBJ1-5, with D unresolved. This CDR3 has 12 amino acids. Germline V gene sequence: CDR1 SQVTM, CDR2 ANQGSEA. V gave up 7 bases and J gave up 7 bases, with 14 bases separating them. For the CDR3, the DNA is TGCAGCGCTAAAACCTGCGGACAGCCCCAGCATTTT. Protein: CSAKTCGQPQHF.

The V gene is TRBV6-6, the J gene TRBJ2-7, with D possibly matching TRBD1 (6 bases). Germline V lookup: CDR1 MNHNY, CDR2 SVGAGI (reference sequence). Trimming stripped 2 bases from V and 3 bases from J, with 11 bases between. CDR3 length: 14 residues. The CDR3 protein is CASSYPDRNYEQYF. Written as DNA, the CDR3 is TGTGCCAGCAGTTACCCTGACAGGAACTACGAGCAGTACTTC.

V and J are TRBV3-1 and TRBJ2-5, with D possibly being TRBD2 (5 bases). The CDR3 consists of 14 residues. V was clipped by 4 bases and J by 4 bases, with 13 bases between them. Germline loops: CDR1 LGHDT, CDR2 YNNKEL (reference sequence). The CDR3 DNA is TGTGCCAGCAGCCGGACTGGCTCCAGAGAGACCCAGTACTTC. This gives the protein CASSRTGSRETQYF.

The chain couples TRBV20-1 to TRBJ2-6, with 11 nucleotides matching TRBD1. CDR1 and CDR2 (germline): DFQATT, SNEGSKA (reference sequence). This CDR3 is 15 amino acids long. CDR3 protein: CGLPGQGAGANVLTF. Written as DNA, the CDR3 is TGCGGTCTTCCGGGACAGGGGGCTGGGGCCAACGTCCTGACTTTC.

This clonotype was observed at least ten times. The gene calls are TRBV9 and TRBJ2-7; 8 bases line up with TRBD1. V dropped 4 bases and J dropped 6; count of bases not matched to a gene: 6. CDR1 is SGDLS and CDR2 is YYNGEE in the germline V gene. The CDR3 is 13 amino acids. CDR3 nucleotide sequence: TGTGCCAGCAGCCCAGGGGGCGCGGGCGAGCAGTACTTC. Encoded protein: CASSPGGAGEQYF.

This clonotype has at least ten counts. This rearrangement joins TRBV20-1 to TRBJ2-7, with D perhaps TRBD2 (6 bases). The CDR3 has 14 residues. Germline V CDR1 and CDR2: DFQATT, SNEGSKA (reference sequence). Trimming took off 0 bases at V and 4 bases at J, with 13 bases between the two ends. The CDR3 coding sequence is TGCAGTGCTAGAGAGACGGGAGTAAGGTACGAGCAGTACTTC. It specifies CSARETGVRYEQYF.

The sample holds many counts of this clonotype. The J gene is TRBJ2-7, the V gene TRBV20-1; 12 nucleotides align to TRBD2. Trimming took 0 bases from V and 4 from J; bases not matched to a gene: 7. Germline V gene lookup returns CDR1 DFQATT and CDR2 SNEGSKA (reference sequence). The CDR3 extends over 16 amino acids. As DNA, the CDR3 is TGCAGTGCTAGAGATCCCTGGACTAGCGGGAATTACGAGCAGTACTTC. This sequence encodes CSARDPWTSGNYEQYF.

This clonotype was recorded many times. The rearrangement uses TRBV4-1 and TRBJ1-4; maybe TRBD1 (6 bases). This CDR3 contains 16 residues. Germline CDR1 reads MGHRA; CDR2 reads YSYEKL. Trimming cost V 1 base and J 4 bases, with 13 bases left between them. The chain's CDR3 is CASSQAAGQINEKLFF. For the CDR3, the DNA is TGCGCCAGCAGCCAAGCTGCCGGACAGATTAATGAAAAACTGTTTTTT.

This clonotype was seen repeatedly, ten times or more. This chain connects TRBV6-5 to TRBJ2-5; no definite D call. Trimming pared 0 bases from V and 7 bases from J, leaving 12 bases between. The CDR3 runs to 14 residues. Looked up from germline, CDR1 is MNHEY and CDR2 is SVGAGI. CDR3 DNA sequence: TGTGCCAGCAGTTACTCCTCCCTATTGGGGACCCAGTACTTC. Translating it yields CASSYSSLLGTQYF.

This clonotype was recorded many times. The chain uses TRBV7-8 and TRBJ2-5; TRBD2 matches at 12 bases. Germline loops: CDR1 SGHVS, CDR2 FQNEAQ. The CDR3 length is 15 residues. V lost 4 bases to trimming and J lost 10 bases; unmatched junction nucleotides: 10. The CDR3, as DNA: TGTGCCAGCAGCTCAGCCAGGACTAGCGGGGTAGACCAGTACTTC. Translated, it gives CASSSARTSGVDQYF.

This clonotype was seen once. This CDR3 is missing its conserved last phenylalanine or tryptophan, likely due to a read error. V usage is TRBV5-1 and J usage is TRBJ2-3; D may be TRBD2 (5 bases). Germline V gives CDR1 SGHRS, CDR2 YFSETQ. The CDR3 sequence is 17 residues long. CDR3 DNA: TGCTCCAGCAGCCCTCAACCTGACACCAATCGAGGGGATACGCAGTATTAT. Translating gives CSSSPQPDTNRGDTQYY.

Concerning this clonotype itself: A much larger clone lies a single base off, so this may be a read error. The genes are TRBV29-1 and TRBJ2-7; D is possibly TRBD1 (5 bases). The CDR3 has 13 amino acids. V was trimmed by 6 bases and J by 3 bases, leaving 15 bases between them. Germline assignment: CDR1 SQVTM and CDR2 ANQGSEA. CDR3 bases: TGCAGCGTGGTTATAGGGGTGGGCTACGAGCAGTACTTC. Its translation is CSVVIGVGYEQYF.

This clonotype counts as medium-sized. This chain joins TRBV24-1 and TRBJ2-1, with TRBD2 matching 7 bases. This CDR3 region has 14 residues. Germline CDR1 is KGHDR and CDR2 is SFDVKD. The J segment lost 9 bases and the V segment lost 10 bases, leaving 14 bases of the junction unmatched. The CDR3 protein is CATRTRGPPGEQFF. The CDR3, as DNA: TGTGCCACTCGGACTAGGGGCCCTCCTGGTGAGCAGTTCTTC.

This clonotype was seen repeatedly, ten times or more. The chain couples TRBV2 to TRBJ2-4; no reliable D call. CDR1 and CDR2 (germline): SNHLY, FYNNEI. The V gene lost 6 bases and the J gene lost 0 bases, with 6 bases spanning the gap. The CDR3 is 13 amino acids. In DNA form, the CDR3 reads TGTGCCAGCAGGCCCCTAGCCAAAAACATTCAGTACTTC. Protein sequence: CASRPLAKNIQYF.

This clonotype rates as medium-sized. The V call is TRBV15, the J call TRBJ1-1; D might be TRBD1 (6 bases). Trimming pared 0 bases from V and 12 bases from J, leaving 20 bases between. Germline-derived CDR1 and CDR2 are LNHNV and YYDKDF (reference sequence). This CDR3 region has 15 residues. Written as DNA, the CDR3 is TGTGCCACCAGCAGAGATAATGGGGGGGCCGGTAGAACTTTCTTT. Its protein product is CATSRDNGGAGRTFF.